This paragraph reports one TCR beta chain. Its antigen is unknown. Graves' hyperthyroidism was deemed stable absent ophthalmopathy progression within 18 months. Orbital computed tomography and thyroid ultrasound, together with serum TRAb and thyroxine and clinical symptoms, were used for diagnoses. The entry originates in a study of T cells in Graves' hyperthyroidism and ophthalmopathy. Study outcomes and limitations: Clonotypes that were expanded in thyroid above 0.001 mostly appeared in blood too.

Researchers took RNA transcripts and amplified the TCR beta CDR3 regions from them. With the HTBI primer set, the TCR CDR3 went through a first round of RT-PCR. TCRdb used MiXCR to reprocess the multiplex PCR reads, holding one entry per CDR3 protein. The sample has roughly 710,000 distinct CDR3 sequences, 35% seen once. The CDR3 is made up of 14 amino acids. CDR1 is LNHDA and CDR2 is SQIVND in the germline V gene (reference sequence). V lost 7 bases, J lost 2 bases, and 14 bases lay in between. Input material: blood. The V call is TRBV19, the J call TRBJ1-2; possibly TRBD1 for D (5 bases). The TCR was taken from a woman aged 40 to 55 with Graves' hyperthyroidism. CDR3 loop: CASTPGRINYGYTF. CDR3 nucleotides: TGTGCCAGTACCCCGGGACGGATAAACTATGGCTACACCTTC.